A selection of T cell receptor beta chains follows, all from one sample in a study of blood T cell repertoires in COVID-19. Generated by immunoSEQ multiplex PCR, the TCRdb table keeps only in-frame clones and is missing some. This table holds about 350,000 clones, about 88% found once. The sequencing input was PBMCs or T cells enriched from blood (not recorded which). These receptors came from a woman aged 30 to 39 who had recovered from COVID-19. The CDR3 runs from the conserved cysteine through the conserved F or W. Clone sizes are given selectively: once, few, many, or a class where the clone is expanded.

clone size: .; J gene: TRBJ2-3; V gene: TRBV11-2; CDR3 protein: CASSLLAGAGDTQYF
clone size: .; J gene: TRBJ2-5; V gene: TRBV4-1; CDR3 protein: CASSQGTGSETQYF
clone size: .; J gene: TRBJ2-7; V gene: TRBV6-5; CDR3 protein: CASSPTSGGYEQYF
clone size: .; J gene: TRBJ1-4; V gene: TRBV28; CDR3 protein: CASSPTTGVWEKLFF
clone size: .; J gene: TRBJ2-7; V gene: TRBV11-2; CDR3 protein: CASSLSGLSSYEQYF
clone size: .; J gene: TRBJ1-5; V gene: TRBV28; CDR3 protein: CASSPGGTRDQPQHF
clone size: .; J gene: TRBJ1-6; V gene: TRBV5-1; CDR3 protein: CASSLATQGESPLHF
clone size: .; J gene: TRBJ1-4; V gene: TRBV5-1; CDR3 protein: CASSRNQGVNEKLFF
clone size: .; J gene: TRBJ1-3; V gene: TRBV5-5; CDR3 protein: CASSLARLSGNTIYF
clone size: .; J gene: TRBJ2-1; V gene: TRBV10-1; CDR3 protein: CASSRAGGSGVNEQFF
clone size: .; J gene: TRBJ1-1; V gene: TRBV4-1; CDR3 protein: CASSQGTAVNTEAFF
clone size: .; J gene: TRBJ1-1; V gene: TRBV19; CDR3 protein: CASSTTGGGDTEAFF
clone size: few; J gene: TRBJ2-7; V gene: TRBV28; CDR3 protein: CASSPHTSGGYEQYF
clone size: once; J gene: TRBJ1-1; V gene: TRBV18; CDR3 protein: CASSPSAGRSTEAFF
clone size: .; J gene: TRBJ1-6; V gene: TRBV2; CDR3 protein: CASSAAGGDSPLHF
clone size: .; J gene: TRBJ1-2; V gene: TRBV5-4; CDR3 protein: CASIPDRGNGYTF
clone size: .; J gene: TRBJ2-7; V gene: TRBV2; CDR3 protein: CASSLPGLAVYEQYF
clone size: .; J gene: TRBJ2-2; V gene: TRBV11-2; CDR3 protein: CASSLPRGVRGELFF
clone size: .; J gene: TRBJ1-1; V gene: TRBV2; CDR3 protein: CASNQPLGAGAYFTEAFF
clone size: .; J gene: TRBJ2-1; V gene: TRBV7-2; CDR3 protein: CASSTGGARNEQFF
clone size: .; J gene: TRBJ2-7; V gene: TRBV7-2; CDR3 protein: CASSSTGGYEQYF
clone size: .; J gene: TRBJ2-5; V gene: TRBV5-5; CDR3 protein: CASSSLAGGNEETQYF
clone size: .; J gene: TRBJ2-1; V gene: TRBV28; CDR3 protein: CASSLGLAGNYNEQFF
clone size: .; J gene: TRBJ2-5; V gene: TRBV4-1; CDR3 protein: CASSPRAGVETQYF
clone size: .; J gene: TRBJ2-7; V gene: TRBV30; CDR3 protein: CAWSVTVGGDEQYF